Sequencing of this TCR beta chain was carried out in a study of cytomegalovirus exposure and HLA in healthy donors. As to this clone: The antigen remains unidentified.

Primers included in the PCR were 60 Vbeta and 13 Jbeta primers. Only in-frame clones appear in the TCRdb table, and some are missing; sequencing was by immunoSEQ multiplex PCR. The sample records 310,000 or so clones, 70% to 90% being singletons. V gave up 3 bases and J gave up 0 bases; unmatched junction bases: 12. CDR1 is SGDLS, CDR2 YYNGEE, per germline. The CDR3 consists of 21 residues. Study results and limitations: Cytomegalovirus-associated TCR beta chains were listed, numbering some 170. Being productive about 87% or about 30% of the time was typical of most TCR beta V segments in an earlier analysis.

The origin of this receptor is a woman younger than 35 in good health and CMV-seronegative. Sequenced input: PBMCs. The chain carries TRBV9 and TRBJ2-6; 13 bases are shared with TRBD2. CDR3 in DNA: TGTGCCAGCAGCGGACTAGCGGGGGGACCAATAACCTACTCTGGGGCCAACGTCCTGACTTTC. It translates to CASSGLAGGPITYSGANVLTF.